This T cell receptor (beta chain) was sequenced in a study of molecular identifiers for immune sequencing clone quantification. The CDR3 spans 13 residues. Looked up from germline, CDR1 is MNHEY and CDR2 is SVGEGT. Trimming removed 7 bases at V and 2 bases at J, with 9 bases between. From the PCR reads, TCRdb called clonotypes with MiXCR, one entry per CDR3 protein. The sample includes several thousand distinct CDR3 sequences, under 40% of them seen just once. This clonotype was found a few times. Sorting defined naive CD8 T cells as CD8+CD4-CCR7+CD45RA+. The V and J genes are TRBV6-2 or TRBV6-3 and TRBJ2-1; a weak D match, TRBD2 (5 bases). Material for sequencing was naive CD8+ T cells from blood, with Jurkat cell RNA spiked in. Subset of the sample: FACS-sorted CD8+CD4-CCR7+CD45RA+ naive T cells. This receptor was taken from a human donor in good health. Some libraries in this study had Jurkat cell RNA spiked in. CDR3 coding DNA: TGTGCCAGCACCGGACTGCCCTACAATGAGCAGTTCTTC. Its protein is CASTGLPYNEQFF.